The 2 T cell receptor beta chains below were found in one sample sequenced in a study of blood T cell repertoires in COVID-19. TCRdb's copy holds only in-frame clones and misses some; the assay was immunoSEQ multiplex PCR. The sample yields tens of thousands of clones, approximately 90% seen once. The sequenced sample consisted of peripheral blood. These receptors came from a man in his fifties with COVID-19, enrolled during active disease.

The rearrangement joins TRBV5-1 to TRBJ1-5; D gene uncertain. Germline CDR1 is SGHRS and CDR2 is YFSETQ. This CDR3 is 13 amino acids long. V gave up 2 bases and J gave up 4 bases, with 7 bases separating them. As DNA, the CDR3 is TGCGCCAGCAGCTTTGGAGGTAATCAGCCCCAGCATTTT. Its translation is CASSFGGNQPQHF.

The rearrangement uses TRBV5-1 and TRBJ2-5; D is unresolved. The CDR3 contains 11 residues. The germline V gene encodes CDR1 SGHRS and CDR2 YFSETQ. Trimming took off 5 bases at V and 5 bases at J, with 7 bases between the two ends. The CDR3 loop reads CASRIAETQYF. The DNA of the CDR3 is TGCGCCAGCAGGATCGCGGAGACCCAGTACTTC.